This T cell receptor (beta chain) was profiled in a study of Graves' ophthalmopathy and Graves' hyperthyroidism. General study points: Separation of ophthalmopathy from stable hyperthyroidism was achieved by a 13-signature model, at 85% to 90% sensitivity and roughly 77% specificity. Thyroid clonotypes that were expanded above 0.001 frequency mostly also appeared in blood.

Amplified TCR beta CDR3 regions were obtained using RNA transcripts as template. HTBI primers served in a first-round RT-PCR, which a second-round multiplex PCR followed. TCRdb itself ran the multiplex PCR reads through MiXCR, one entry per CDR3 protein. The sample contains about 700,000 distinct CDR3 sequences, about 44% of which appear only once. This clonotype appeared many times. Its cognate antigen is unknown. The CDR3 totals 12 residues. Per the germline V gene, CDR1 is DFQATT and CDR2 is SNEGSKA (reference sequence). Trimming shortened V by 4 bases and J by 1 base, and 8 bases separated the two germline ends. PBMCs had their origin in fresh peripheral blood (more than 9.5 ml).

This TCR was sampled from an adult man with Graves' ophthalmopathy. Source material: peripheral blood. The gene calls are TRBV20-1 and TRBJ2-7; possibly TRBD1 for D (5 bases). DNA for the CDR3: TGCAGTGCTAACAGGTTTTCCTACGAGCAGTACTTC. Translated: CSANRFSYEQYF.